The rows below give T cell receptor beta chains drawn from one sample of a study of OX40 agonist ivuxolimab in advanced cancers. Only in-frame clones appear in the TCRdb table, and some are missing; sequencing was by immunoSEQ multiplex PCR. There are about 66,000 clones in the sample; about nine tenths occur only once, and 0.31% lies in the top ten. Specimen: CD4+ or CD8+ T cells sorted from blood, collected in a trial of the OX40 agonist ivuxolimab. The receptors derive from an adult with an advanced solid tumor such as melanoma, head and neck, liver or kidney cancer. Both conserved end residues are part of each CDR3. Fields, in order: D gene, V gene, J gene, clone size, CDR3 DNA, CDR3 protein. A D gene is named only where the DNA matches it firmly. Clone size is stated in some rows and not others, as once, few, many or a class when expanded.

d_gene: TRBD1
v_gene: TRBV28
j_gene: TRBJ1-1
abundance: NA
CDR3nt: TGTGCCAGCAGTTTTGAACAGGGGCAGATTTGGAACACTGAAGCTTTCTTT
CDR3aa: CASSFEQGQIWNTEAFF

d_gene: NA
v_gene: TRBV9
j_gene: TRBJ1-2
abundance: NA
CDR3nt: TGTGCCAGCAGCGTAGGTTATGGAAGCTACACCTTC
CDR3aa: CASSVGYGSYTF

d_gene: NA
v_gene: TRBV25-1
j_gene: TRBJ2-1
abundance: NA
CDR3nt: TGTGCCAGCAGTGAACCCAGGATAAATGAGCAGTTCTTC
CDR3aa: CASSEPRINEQFF

d_gene: NA
v_gene: TRBV6-5
j_gene: TRBJ2-1
abundance: NA
CDR3nt: TGTGCCAGCAGGTCGGGGAAGGAGCAGTTCTTC
CDR3aa: CASRSGKEQFF

d_gene: NA
v_gene: TRBV10-1
j_gene: TRBJ2-7
abundance: few
CDR3nt: TGCGCCAGCAGTGAAGGGACGGGATCCTACGAGCAGTACTTC
CDR3aa: CASSEGTGSYEQYF

d_gene: NA
v_gene: TRBV19
j_gene: TRBJ1-5
abundance: NA
CDR3nt: TGTGCCAGTAGTCCACAGGGCGGCAATCAGCCCCAGCATTTT
CDR3aa: CASSPQGGNQPQHF

d_gene: TRBD1
v_gene: TRBV6-6
j_gene: TRBJ2-7
abundance: NA
CDR3nt: TGTGCCAGCAGAGGGACAGGGAGGAAGGACGAGCAGTACTTC
CDR3aa: CASRGTGRKDEQYF

d_gene: NA
v_gene: TRBV28
j_gene: TRBJ2-4
abundance: NA
CDR3nt: TGTGCCAGCTCCCGGGGACCCGCCGAAAACATTCAGTACTTC
CDR3aa: CASSRGPAENIQYF

d_gene: NA
v_gene: TRBV6-6
j_gene: TRBJ1-2
abundance: NA
CDR3nt: TGTGCCAGCACCCCAATGCCGGGGACCTATGGCTACACCTTC
CDR3aa: CASTPMPGTYGYTF

d_gene: NA
v_gene: TRBV5-4
j_gene: TRBJ2-1
abundance: NA
CDR3nt: TGTGCCAGCAGAAGTGGAGGGACGGAGGGATACAATGAGCAGTTCTTC
CDR3aa: CASRSGGTEGYNEQFF

d_gene: TRBD2
v_gene: TRBV5-4
j_gene: TRBJ2-7
abundance: NA
CDR3nt: TGTGCCAGCAGCTTGGGACTAGCGTTCTTGAGCGAGCAGTACTTC
CDR3aa: CASSLGLAFLSEQYF

d_gene: TRBD2
v_gene: TRBV6-5
j_gene: TRBJ2-4
abundance: once
CDR3nt: TGTGCCAGCAGTTATTCGGGGGGCAAAAACATTCAGTACTTC
CDR3aa: CASSYSGGKNIQYF

d_gene: TRBD1
v_gene: TRBV10-3
j_gene: TRBJ1-1
abundance: NA
CDR3nt: TGTGCCCACCGACAGGGGACTATGAACACTGAAGCTTTCTTT
CDR3aa: CAHRQGTMNTEAFF

d_gene: NA
v_gene: TRBV11-2
j_gene: TRBJ1-1
abundance: few
CDR3nt: TGTGCCAGCAGCAACACGAACACTGAAGCTTTCTTT
CDR3aa: CASSNTNTEAFF

d_gene: NA
v_gene: TRBV6-7
j_gene: TRBJ1-1
abundance: NA
CDR3nt: TGTGCCAGCCCAAACCTGGACAGTGAAGCTTTCTTT
CDR3aa: CASPNLDSEAFF

d_gene: TRBD2
v_gene: TRBV27
j_gene: TRBJ2-1
abundance: NA
CDR3nt: TGTGCCAGCAGTGGATCGGGACTAGCGGGAGCTAGGTCCTACAATGAGCAGTTCTTC
CDR3aa: CASSGSGLAGARSYNEQFF

d_gene: TRBD2
v_gene: TRBV7-6
j_gene: TRBJ2-7
abundance: NA
CDR3nt: TGTGCCAGCAGCTTGGCACCGGGACTAGCGGGGGTTACCTACGAGCAGTACTTC
CDR3aa: CASSLAPGLAGVTYEQYF

d_gene: NA
v_gene: TRBV6-1
j_gene: TRBJ1-2
abundance: NA
CDR3nt: TGTGCCAGCAAGAGGGAACGACAATCCAGCTATGGCTACACCTTC
CDR3aa: CASKRERQSSYGYTF

d_gene: NA
v_gene: TRBV4-2
j_gene: TRBJ1-2
abundance: NA
CDR3nt: TGTGCCAGCAGCCAAGGGTCCCCCTCGAACTATGGCTACACCTTC
CDR3aa: CASSQGSPSNYGYTF

d_gene: NA
v_gene: TRBV9
j_gene: TRBJ2-2
abundance: NA
CDR3nt: TGTGCCAGCAGCGTAGGTCTAGTGGGGGCCGGGGAGCTGTTTTTT
CDR3aa: CASSVGLVGAGELFF